This entry concerns a single TCR beta chain. The assay was immunoSEQ multiplex PCR, and TCRdb's table has in-frame clones only and misses some. Altogether 120,000 to 150,000 clones are present, roughly 87% being singletons, with the ten largest covering 0.8% to 0.95%. This entry is derived from a study of blood T cell repertoires in COVID-19. The sequence derives from a woman between 50 and 59 years old with acute or convalescent COVID-19. Sequencing was carried out using peripheral blood.

CDR3 residues: CAISVAGAAGELFF. The CDR3 DNA follows: TGTGCCATCAGTGTAGCGGGGGCAGCCGGGGAGCTGTTTTTT. The chain uses TRBV10-3 and TRBJ2-2; TRBD2 matches at 9 bases. V lost 4 bases, J lost 6 bases, and 3 bases stayed unmatched. This CDR3 spans 14 amino acids. The V gene's germline CDR1 is ENHRY and CDR2 SYGVKD.